The source of this TCR beta chain is a study of T cells after yellow fever vaccination. The CDR3 length is 16 residues. Unmatched junction bases numbered 5, after V lost 2 bases and J lost 6 bases. TCRdb analysed the 5' RACE reads with MiXCR anew, one entry per CDR3 protein. This table has 300,000 to 400,000 distinct CDR3 sequences, under 15% appearing once. The V and J genes are TRBV12-3 or TRBV12-4 and TRBJ2-2, with 11 bases lining up with TRBD2. The sequenced sample was CD4+ T cells sorted from PBMCs, obtained 15 days after the yellow fever booster vaccination. This receptor was identified in a man aged 18-30 years who received the YFV17D yellow fever vaccine. The CDR3 sequence is CASSLRLAGKSGELFF. The CDR3, as DNA: TGTGCCAGCAGTTTACGACTAGCGGGGAAATCCGGGGAGCTGTTTTTT.